These 9 T cell receptor beta chains originate from one sample sequenced in a study of OX40 agonist ivuxolimab in advanced cancers. Libraries were prepared by immunoSEQ multiplex PCR; TCRdb keeps only in-frame clonotypes and omits some of them. The sample comprises roughly 67,000 clones, about nine tenths of which are singletons, and approximately 0.7% rests with the top ten. The material was CD4+ or CD8+ T cells sorted from blood, obtained in a trial of the OX40 agonist ivuxolimab. The receptors were gathered from an adult with an advanced solid tumor such as melanoma, head and neck, liver or kidney cancer.

The rearrangement links TRBV7-2 to TRBJ1-3; D is possibly TRBD1 (5 bases). The CDR3 loop spans 17 amino acids. Per the germline V gene, CDR1 is SGHTA and CDR2 is FQGNSA. Trimming removed 1 base from V and 6 bases from J, with 19 bases in between. The CDR3 region is CASSLGGESGLKNTIYF. Written as DNA, the CDR3 is TGTGCCAGCAGCTTAGGGGGGGAGTCCGGTTTGAAAAACACCATATATTTT.

This clone has only one observation. The rearrangement joins TRBV27 to TRBJ2-3, with 9 positions matching TRBD2. This CDR3 comprises 15 residues. Germline CDR1 is MNHEY and CDR2 is SMNVEV (reference sequence). After removal of 3 bases from V and 3 bases from J, the junction contained 4 bases not matched to a gene. CDR3 loop: CASSFWLAGTDTQYF. In nucleotides, the CDR3 is TGTGCCAGCAGTTTTTGGCTAGCGGGGACAGATACGCAGTATTTT.

V gene TRBV5-4 combines with J gene TRBJ1-2; D call uncertain. The CDR3 is 14 residues long. V lost 0 bases and J lost 6, with 12 bases in between. Germline CDR1 and CDR2: SGHNT and YYREEE (reference sequence). CDR3 protein: CASSLGVGSNGYTF. For the CDR3, the DNA is TGTGCCAGCAGCTTGGGAGTCGGTTCGAATGGCTACACCTTC.

The chain couples TRBV10-3 to TRBJ1-1; D unresolved. V was pared by 8 bases and J by 1 base, with 5 bases between. Germline CDR1 reads ENHRY; CDR2 reads SYGVKD. This CDR3 contains 11 residues. As DNA, the CDR3 is TGTGCCATCCAGCAGAACACTGAAGCTTTCTTT. Protein: CAIQQNTEAFF.

The chain carries TRBV7-8 and TRBJ1-2; D possibly corresponds to TRBD1 (5 bases). Trimming cost V 6 bases and J 4 bases, with 12 bases left between them. The CDR3 has 13 residues. Germline values: CDR1 SGHVS, CDR2 FQNEAQ. CDR3 residues: CASRTGRGYGYTF. CDR3 in DNA: TGTGCCAGCAGAACGGGACGCGGCTATGGCTACACCTTC.

This chain links TRBV19 with TRBJ1-4; no firm D call. Trimming took 6 bases from V and 5 from J, leaving 13 bases between them. Germline assignment: CDR1 LNHDA and CDR2 SQIVND (reference sequence). The CDR3 covers 14 residues. The CDR3 nucleotides read TGTGCCAGTAGCGCTCTGATCGGGAATGAAAAACTGTTTTTT. Translation gives CASSALIGNEKLFF.

V is TRBV19 and J is TRBJ1-5, with 7 bases identical to TRBD1. This CDR3 has 15 residues. With 7 bases clipped from V and 0 bases from J, the junction kept 6 bases outside the gene matches. Germline V gene sequence: CDR1 LNHDA, CDR2 SQIVND (reference sequence). CDR3 residues: CASKQGTVSNQPQHF. The CDR3 nucleotides read TGTGCCAGTAAACAGGGGACCGTTAGCAATCAGCCCCAGCATTTT.

Here the CDR3 reads CASSKDSSGANVLTF. The CDR3 DNA is TGTGCCAGCTCCAAAGACAGCTCTGGGGCCAACGTCCTGACTTTC. V is TRBV28 and J is TRBJ2-6, with D possibly TRBD1 on 5 matching bases. From germline, CDR1 is MDHEN and CDR2 SYDVKM. The ends were cut back, 8 bases at V and 0 bases at J, with 11 bases in the middle. There are 15 residues in the CDR3.

Only one count was recorded for this clone. The chain joins TRBV4-3 to TRBJ1-5; 7 bases match TRBD1. There are 15 residues in the CDR3. The ends lost 0 bases at V and 4 bases at J; junction bases unmatched: 3. From germline, CDR1 is LGHNA and CDR2 YSLEER. The CDR3: CASSQDRGPNQPQHF. In DNA, the CDR3 is TGCGCCAGCAGCCAAGATAGGGGGCCAAATCAGCCCCAGCATTTT.